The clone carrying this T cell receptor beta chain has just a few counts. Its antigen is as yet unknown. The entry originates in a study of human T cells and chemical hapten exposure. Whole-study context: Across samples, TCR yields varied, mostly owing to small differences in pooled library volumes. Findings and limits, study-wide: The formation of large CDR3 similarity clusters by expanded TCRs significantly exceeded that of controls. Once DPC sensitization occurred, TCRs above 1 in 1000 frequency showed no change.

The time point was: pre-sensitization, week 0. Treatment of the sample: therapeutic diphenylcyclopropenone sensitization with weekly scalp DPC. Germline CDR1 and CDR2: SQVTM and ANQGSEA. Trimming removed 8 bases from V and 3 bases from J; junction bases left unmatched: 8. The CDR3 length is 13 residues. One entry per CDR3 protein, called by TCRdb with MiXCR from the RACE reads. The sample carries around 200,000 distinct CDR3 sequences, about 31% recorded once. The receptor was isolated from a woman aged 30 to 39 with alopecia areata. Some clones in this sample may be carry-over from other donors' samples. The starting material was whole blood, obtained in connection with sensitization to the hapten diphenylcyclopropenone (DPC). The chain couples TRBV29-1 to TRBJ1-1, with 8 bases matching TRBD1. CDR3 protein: CSSSRDRYTEAFF. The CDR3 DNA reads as TGCAGCTCCTCTCGGGACAGGTACACTGAAGCTTTCTTT.